This T cell receptor beta chain was retrieved from a study of human T cells and chemical hapten exposure. MiXCR was run by TCRdb on the RACE reads, yielding one entry per CDR3 protein. The sample comprises 340,000 or so distinct CDR3 sequences, roughly 6.9% of which are singletons, and about 8% rests with the top ten. This clonotype appeared many times. The CDR3 loop spans 15 amino acids. Germline CDR1 is SGHKS and CDR2 is YYEKEE (reference sequence). The V gene lost 1 base and the J gene lost 6 bases, with 16 bases spanning the gap. The time point is: patch test 1, 2 weeks after DPC sensitization. Indicated treatment: therapeutic diphenylcyclopropenone sensitization with weekly scalp DPC.

The TCR was taken from a woman aged 18-29 years with alopecia areata. Some clones in this sample may be carry-over from other donors' samples. The rearrangement uses TRBV5-5 and TRBJ1-1, with D possibly being TRBD1 (5 bases). The material was whole blood, obtained in connection with sensitization to the hapten diphenylcyclopropenone (DPC). DNA for the CDR3: TGTGCCAGCAGCTTGTGGGTTGGGGTCAGGGCTGAAGCTTTCTTT. Translated: CASSLWVGVRAEAFF. Combining the CDR3 with reference TRBV5-5 and TRBJ1-1 gives the whole variable domain DAGVTQSPTHLIKTRGQQVTLRCSPISGHKSVSWYQQVLGQGPQFIFQYYEKEERGRGNFPDRFSARQFPNYSSELNVNALLLGDSALYLCASSLWVGVRAEAFFGQGTRLTVV.